This T cell receptor beta chain was obtained from a study of control samples from healthy donors and cancer patients. V was clipped by 3 bases and J by 10 bases, with 8 bases between them. This CDR3 has 11 amino acids. Germline-derived CDR1 and CDR2 are SGHNT and YENEEA. Produced via immunoSEQ multiplex PCR; TCRdb's table is partial and in-frame only. This sample has about 120,000 clones, with around nine tenths found just once. This clonotype originated in a young man in good health. This rearrangement joins TRBV11-3 to TRBJ2-3, with D possibly matching TRBD1 (7 bases). Material: blood. The CDR3 DNA reads as TGTGCCAGCAGCTTCAGGGGGGCGCAGTATTTT. It encodes CASSFRGAQYF.